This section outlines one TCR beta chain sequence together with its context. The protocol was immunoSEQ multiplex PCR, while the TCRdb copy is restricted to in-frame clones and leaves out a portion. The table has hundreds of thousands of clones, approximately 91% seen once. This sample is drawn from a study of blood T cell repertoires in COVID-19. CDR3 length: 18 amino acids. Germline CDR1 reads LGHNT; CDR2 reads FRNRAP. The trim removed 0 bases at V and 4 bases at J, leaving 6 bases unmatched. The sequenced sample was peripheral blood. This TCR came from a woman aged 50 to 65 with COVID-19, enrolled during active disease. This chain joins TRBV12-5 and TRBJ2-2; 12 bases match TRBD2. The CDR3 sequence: CASGLVSGLAGTTGELFF. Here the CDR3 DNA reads TGTGCTAGTGGTTTGGTATCAGGACTAGCGGGGACCACCGGGGAGCTGTTTTTT.